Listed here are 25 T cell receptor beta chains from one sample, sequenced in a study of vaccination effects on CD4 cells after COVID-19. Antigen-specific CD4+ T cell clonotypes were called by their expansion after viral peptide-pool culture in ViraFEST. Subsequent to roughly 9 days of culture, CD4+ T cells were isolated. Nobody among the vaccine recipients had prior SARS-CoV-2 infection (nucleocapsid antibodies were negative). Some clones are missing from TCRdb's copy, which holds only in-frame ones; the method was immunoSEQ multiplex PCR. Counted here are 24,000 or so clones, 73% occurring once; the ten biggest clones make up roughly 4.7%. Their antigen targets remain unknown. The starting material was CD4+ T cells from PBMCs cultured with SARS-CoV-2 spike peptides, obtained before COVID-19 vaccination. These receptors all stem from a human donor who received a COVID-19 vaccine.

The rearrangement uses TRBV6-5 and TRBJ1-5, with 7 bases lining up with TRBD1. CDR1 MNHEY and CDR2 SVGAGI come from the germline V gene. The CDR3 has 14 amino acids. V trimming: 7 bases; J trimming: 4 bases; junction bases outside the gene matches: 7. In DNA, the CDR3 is TGTGCCAGCACCCGACAACAGGGGAATCAGCCCCAGCATTTT. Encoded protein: CASTRQQGNQPQHF.

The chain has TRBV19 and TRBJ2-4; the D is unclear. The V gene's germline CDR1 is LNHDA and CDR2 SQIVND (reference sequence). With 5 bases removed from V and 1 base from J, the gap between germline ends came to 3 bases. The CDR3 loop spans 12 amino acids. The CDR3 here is CASSFAKNIQYF. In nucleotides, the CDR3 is TGTGCCAGTAGTTTCGCCAAAAACATTCAGTACTTC.

The CDR3 protein is CASSFDRVFYEQYF. The CDR3 DNA reads TGTGCCAGCAGCTTTGACAGGGTGTTCTACGAGCAGTACTTC. This chain joins TRBV7-2 and TRBJ2-7, with TRBD1 identical over 7 bases. Germline V gene data show CDR1 as SGHTA and CDR2 as FQGNSA. The CDR3 covers 14 residues. The ends lost 3 bases at V and 3 bases at J; junction bases unmatched: 5.

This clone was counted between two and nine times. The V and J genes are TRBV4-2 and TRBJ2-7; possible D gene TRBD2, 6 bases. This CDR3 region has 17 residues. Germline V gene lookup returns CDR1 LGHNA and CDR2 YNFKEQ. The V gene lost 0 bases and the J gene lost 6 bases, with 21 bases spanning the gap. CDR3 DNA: TGTGCCAGCAGCCAAGAGGCCCGAAGGAGGGGTTGGGGCGAGCAGTACTTC. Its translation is CASSQEARRRGWGEQYF.

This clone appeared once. The CDR3 protein is CASSLAAVQAYGYTF. CDR3 nucleotides: TGTGCCAGCAGCTTAGCGGCAGTCCAAGCCTATGGCTACACCTTC. This rearrangement joins TRBV7-8 to TRBJ1-2; D is undetermined. V dropped 0 bases and J dropped 4 bases, with 12 bases sitting between them. The CDR3 is made up of 15 amino acids. The V gene's germline CDR1 is SGHVS and CDR2 FQNEAQ.

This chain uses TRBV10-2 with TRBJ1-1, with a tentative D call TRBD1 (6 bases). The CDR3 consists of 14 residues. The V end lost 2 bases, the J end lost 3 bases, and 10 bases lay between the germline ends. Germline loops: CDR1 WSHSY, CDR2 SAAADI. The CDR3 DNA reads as TGCGCCAGCAGTGAGGCAGGGGTTTACACTGAAGCTTTCTTT. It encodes CASSEAGVYTEAFF.

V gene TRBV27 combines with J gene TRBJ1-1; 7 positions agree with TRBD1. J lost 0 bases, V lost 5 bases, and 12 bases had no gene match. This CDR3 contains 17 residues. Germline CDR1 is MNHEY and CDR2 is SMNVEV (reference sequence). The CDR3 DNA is TGTGCCAGCAGTCAGAAGGGACAGCAGCCGCTGAACACTGAAGCTTTCTTT. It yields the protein CASSQKGQQPLNTEAFF.

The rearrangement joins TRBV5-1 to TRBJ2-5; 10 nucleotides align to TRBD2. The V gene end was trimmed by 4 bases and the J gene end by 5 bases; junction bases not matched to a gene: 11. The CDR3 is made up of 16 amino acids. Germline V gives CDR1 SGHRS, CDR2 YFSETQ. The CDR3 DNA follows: TGCGCCAGCAGCCGGGAAACTAGCGGGGTAGGGGAGACCCAGTACTTC. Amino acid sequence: CASSRETSGVGETQYF.

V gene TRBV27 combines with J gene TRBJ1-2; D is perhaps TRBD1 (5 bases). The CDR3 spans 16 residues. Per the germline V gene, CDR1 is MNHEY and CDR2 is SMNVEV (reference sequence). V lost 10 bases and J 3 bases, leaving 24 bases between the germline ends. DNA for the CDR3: TGTGCCACTAGCGCCCAGGGAACGGCAAGGGACTATGGCTACACCTTC. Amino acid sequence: CATSAQGTARDYGYTF.

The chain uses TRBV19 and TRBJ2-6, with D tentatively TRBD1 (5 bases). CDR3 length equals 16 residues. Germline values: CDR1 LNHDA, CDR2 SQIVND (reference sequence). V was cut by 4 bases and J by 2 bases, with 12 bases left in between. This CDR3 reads CASSSKGRPGANVLTF. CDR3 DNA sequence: TGTGCCAGTAGTAGTAAGGGGCGCCCTGGGGCCAACGTCCTGACTTTC.

The CDR3 region is CAISERGGANTEAFF. CDR3 nucleotide sequence: TGTGCCATCAGTGAGCGCGGCGGCGCAAACACTGAAGCTTTCTTT. The J gene is TRBJ1-1, the V gene TRBV10-3, with unresolved D. Germline CDR1 and CDR2: ENHRY and SYGVKD. This CDR3 contains 15 residues. The V gene lost 2 bases and the J gene lost 2 bases, with 12 bases spanning the gap.

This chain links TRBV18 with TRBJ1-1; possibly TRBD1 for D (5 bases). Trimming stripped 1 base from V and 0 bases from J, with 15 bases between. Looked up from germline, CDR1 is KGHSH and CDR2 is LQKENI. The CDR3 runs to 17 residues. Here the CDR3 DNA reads TGTGCCAGCTCACCACGTCAGGGTCTGGGGGTGAACACTGAAGCTTTCTTT. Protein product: CASSPRQGLGVNTEAFF. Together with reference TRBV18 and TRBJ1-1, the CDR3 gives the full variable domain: NAGVMQNPRHLVRRRGQEARLRCSPMKGHSHVYWYRQLPEEGLKFMVYLQKENIIDESGMPKERFSAEFPKEGPSILRIQQVVRGDSAAYFCASSPRQGLGVNTEAFFGQGTRLTVV.

CDR3 in DNA: TGTGCCAGCAGCGCCACTACCGGGGGAACAGATACGCAGTATTTT. Translating it yields CASSATTGGTDTQYF. The chain links TRBV9 to TRBJ2-3, with TRBD2 as a possible D gene (6 bases). CDR1 SGDLS and CDR2 YYNGEE come from the germline V gene. The CDR3 sequence is 15 residues long. The germline V and J ends were trimmed by 3 bases and 3 bases, with 14 bases remaining between them.

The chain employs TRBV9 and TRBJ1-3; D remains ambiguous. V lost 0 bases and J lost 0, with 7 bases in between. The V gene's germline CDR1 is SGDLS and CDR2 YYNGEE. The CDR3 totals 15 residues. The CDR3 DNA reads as TGTGCCAGCAGCGTAGGAACCCTCTCTGGAAACACCATATATTTT. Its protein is CASSVGTLSGNTIYF. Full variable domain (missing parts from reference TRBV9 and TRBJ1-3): DSGVTQTPKHLITATGQRVTLRCSPRSGDLSVYWYQQSLDQGLQFLIQYYNGEERAKGNILERFSAQQFPDLHSELNLSSLELGDSALYFCASSVGTLSGNTIYFGEGSWLTVV.

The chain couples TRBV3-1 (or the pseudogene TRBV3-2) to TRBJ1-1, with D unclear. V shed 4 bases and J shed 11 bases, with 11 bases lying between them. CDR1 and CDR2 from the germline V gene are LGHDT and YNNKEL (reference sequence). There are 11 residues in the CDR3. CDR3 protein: CASSPGLVAFF. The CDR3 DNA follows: TGTGCCAGCAGCCCCGGTCTGGTGGCTTTCTTT.

The CDR3 DNA reads as TGTGCCAGCAGCTTGCCCAATTCACCCCTCCACTTT. Translating gives CASSLPNSPLHF. The V gene is TRBV5-6, the J gene TRBJ1-6; no firm D call. Germline CDR1 SGHDT, CDR2 YYEEEE. This CDR3 is 12 amino acids long. V was trimmed by 1 base and J by 7 bases, leaving 3 bases between them.

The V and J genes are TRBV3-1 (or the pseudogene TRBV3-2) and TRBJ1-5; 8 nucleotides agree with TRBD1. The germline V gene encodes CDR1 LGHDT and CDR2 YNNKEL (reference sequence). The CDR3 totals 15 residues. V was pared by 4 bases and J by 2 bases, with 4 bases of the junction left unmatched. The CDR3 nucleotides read TGTGCCAGCAGCCCGAACAGGGGGGGCAATCAGCCCCAGCATTTT. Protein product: CASSPNRGGNQPQHF.

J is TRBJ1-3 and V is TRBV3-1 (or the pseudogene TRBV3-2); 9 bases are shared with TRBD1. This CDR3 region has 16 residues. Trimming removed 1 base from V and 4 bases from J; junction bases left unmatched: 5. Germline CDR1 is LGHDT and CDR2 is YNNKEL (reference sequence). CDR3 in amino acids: CASSQGTGVYGNTIYF. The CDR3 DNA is TGTGCCAGCAGCCAAGGGACAGGGGTGTACGGAAACACCATATATTTT.

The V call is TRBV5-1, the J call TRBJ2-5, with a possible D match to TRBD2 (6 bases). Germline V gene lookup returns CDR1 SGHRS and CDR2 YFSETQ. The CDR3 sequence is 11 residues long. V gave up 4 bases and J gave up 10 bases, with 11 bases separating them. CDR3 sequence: CASSTTAGQYF. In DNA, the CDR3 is TGCGCCAGCAGCACCACAGCGGGCCAGTACTTC.

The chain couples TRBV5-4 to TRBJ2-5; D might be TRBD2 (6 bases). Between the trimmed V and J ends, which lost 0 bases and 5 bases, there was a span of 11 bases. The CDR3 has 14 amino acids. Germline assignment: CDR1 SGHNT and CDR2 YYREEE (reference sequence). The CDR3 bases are TGTGCCAGCAGCTTGGGGCTAGCGACTGAGACCCAGTACTTC. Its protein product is CASSLGLATETQYF.

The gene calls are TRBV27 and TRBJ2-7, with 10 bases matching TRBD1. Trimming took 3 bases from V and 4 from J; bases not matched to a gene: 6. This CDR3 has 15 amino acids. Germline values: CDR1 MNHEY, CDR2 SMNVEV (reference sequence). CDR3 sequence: CASSFLTGGGYEQYF. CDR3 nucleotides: TGTGCCAGCAGTTTTTTGACAGGGGGCGGGTACGAGCAGTACTTC.

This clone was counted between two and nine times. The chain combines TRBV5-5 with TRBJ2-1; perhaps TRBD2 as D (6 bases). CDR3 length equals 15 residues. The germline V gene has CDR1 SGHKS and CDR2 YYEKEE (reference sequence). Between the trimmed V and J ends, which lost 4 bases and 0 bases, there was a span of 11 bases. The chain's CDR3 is CASSQGLGSYNEQFF. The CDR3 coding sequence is TGTGCCAGCAGCCAGGGACTGGGCTCCTACAATGAGCAGTTCTTC.

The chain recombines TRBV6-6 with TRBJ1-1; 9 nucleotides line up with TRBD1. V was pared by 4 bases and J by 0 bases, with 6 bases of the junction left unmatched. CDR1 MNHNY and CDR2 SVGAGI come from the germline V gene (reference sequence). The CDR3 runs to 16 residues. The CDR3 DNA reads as TGTGCCAGCAGTTTGGGACAGGGCACGTTGAACACTGAAGCTTTCTTT. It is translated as CASSLGQGTLNTEAFF.

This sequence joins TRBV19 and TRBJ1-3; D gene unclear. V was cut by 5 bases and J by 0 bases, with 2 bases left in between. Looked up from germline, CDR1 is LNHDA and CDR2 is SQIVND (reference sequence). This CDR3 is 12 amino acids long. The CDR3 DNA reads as TGTGCCAGTAGTGCCTCTGGAAACACCATATATTTT. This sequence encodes CASSASGNTIYF.

The CDR3 DNA reads TGTGCCAGCAGCTTTTGGTCAGGGAGAGCAGAGACCCAGTACTTC. This translates into CASSFWSGRAETQYF. V gene TRBV5-6 combines with J gene TRBJ2-5; D may be TRBD1 or TRBD2 (5 bases each). Germline V gives CDR1 SGHDT, CDR2 YYEEEE. Deletions cut 2 bases from V and 4 bases from J, with 15 bases between. CDR3 size: 15 residues.